This TCR beta chain stems from a study of blood T cell repertoires in COVID-19. Study-level information: Sample material is recorded as cDNA or gDNA derived from T cells, B-cell-depleted T cells, or PBMCs.

In the authors' methods: Nucleated cell number was recorded as an estimate derived from reference gene primer amplification. Using immunoSEQ multiplex PCR, the repertoire was profiled, and TCRdb retains in-frame clones only, with some absent. D and trimming were read from the DNA, whereas the V and J calls and clone size are those reported in that table. The sample yields 90,000 to 120,000 clones, around 92% seen once. The germline gives CDR1 SGHRS, CDR2 YFSETQ. There are 15 residues in the CDR3. V dropped 0 bases and J dropped 5; count of bases not matched to a gene: 5. The sample taken for sequencing was peripheral blood. The rearrangement links TRBV5-1 to TRBJ2-7, with 10 nucleotides matching TRBD2. The sequence derives from a man aged 35 to 55 with active or convalescent COVID-19. This chain's CDR3 is CASSLVVAGGNEQYF. CDR3 coding DNA: TGCGCCAGCAGCTTGGTAGTAGCGGGAGGTAACGAGCAGTACTTC.